Listed here are 32 T cell receptor beta chains from one sample, sequenced in a study of Ad26.COV2.S vaccination and SARS-CoV-2 variants. TCRdb's copy holds only in-frame clones and misses some; the assay was immunoSEQ multiplex PCR. This table has 46,000 or so clones, roughly 83% appearing once. The material was peripheral blood, obtained after recovery from COVID-19. Receptors originate from a human donor who had recovered from COVID-19.

The gene calls are TRBV19 and TRBJ2-7; 8 nucleotides agree with TRBD1. The length of the CDR3 is 14 residues. Germline CDR1 is LNHDA and CDR2 is SQIVND (reference sequence). V lost 1 base, J lost 2 bases, and 1 base stayed unmatched. The CDR3, as DNA: TGTGCCAGTAGTATAGGGACAGGGACCTACGAGCAGTACTTC. Protein sequence: CASSIGTGTYEQYF.

The V and J genes are TRBV5-6 and TRBJ1-5; TRBD1 is a possible D gene (6 bases). Germline V CDR1 and CDR2: SGHDT, YYEEEE. The CDR3 extends over 13 amino acids. The V gene lost 5 bases and the J gene lost 6 bases, with 12 bases spanning the gap. The CDR3 bases are TGTGCCAGCAGTATACAGGGCTTTCAGCCCCAGCATTTT. It translates to CASSIQGFQPQHF.

The chain recombines TRBV21-1 with TRBJ2-7; the table calls TRBD2, which could not be checked here. TRBV21-1 is a documented pseudogene. The CDR3 has 23 amino acids. The CDR3 loop is CASSKASSFRGLAGIFYSYEQYF. The CDR3, as DNA: TGTGCCAGCAGCAAAGCCTCGAGTTTTCGGGGACTAGCGGGAATCTTTTACTCCTACGAGCAGTACTTC.

This sequence joins TRBV12-3 or TRBV12-4 and TRBJ1-1; the D is unclear. The CDR3 is made up of 13 amino acids. V was clipped by 3 bases and J by 0 bases, with 5 bases between them. The CDR3 DNA is TGTGCCAGCAGTTTCTCGGTGAACACTGAAGCTTTCTTT. It yields the protein CASSFSVNTEAFF.

Only a few counts were recorded for this clone. Here the CDR3 reads CASSLGGGQSSYEQYF. The DNA for the CDR3 is TGCGCCAGCAGCTTGGGGGGCGGGCAGAGCTCCTACGAGCAGTACTTC. This chain uses TRBV5-1 with TRBJ2-7; D tentatively reads TRBD1 or TRBD2 (5 bases each). The V gene's germline CDR1 is SGHRS and CDR2 YFSETQ. Trimming took off 0 bases at V and 0 bases at J, with 13 bases between the two ends. The CDR3 consists of 16 residues.

This chain uses TRBV5-1 with TRBJ1-2, with a possible D match to TRBD1 (6 bases). The CDR3 sequence is 14 residues long. Germline loops: CDR1 SGHRS, CDR2 YFSETQ. V shed 2 bases and J shed 3 bases, with 11 bases lying between them. CDR3 amino acids: CASSLFSGDYGYTF. CDR3 DNA: TGCGCCAGCAGCTTATTCTCAGGGGACTATGGCTACACCTTC. Full variable domain (rest looked up from reference TRBV5-1 and TRBJ1-2): KAGVTQTPRYLIKTRGQQVTLSCSPISGHRSVSWYQQTPGQGLQFLFEYFSETQRNKGNFPGRFSGRQFSNSRSEMNVSTLELGDSALYLCASSLFSGDYGYTFGSGTRLTVV.

The rearrangement joins TRBV5-1 to TRBJ1-4; 7 nucleotides match TRBD1. CDR1 and CDR2 from the germline V gene are SGHRS and YFSETQ. J gave up 5 bases and V 4 bases, and 5 bases lay outside the gene matches. This CDR3 contains 14 residues. CDR3 in DNA: TGCGCCAGCAGCACCGGACAGGAAAATGAAAAACTGTTTTTT. Its translation is CASSTGQENEKLFF.

V and J are TRBV11-2 and TRBJ1-4; TRBD1 matches at 8 bases. V lost 5 bases and J lost 4; bases outside the gene matches: 6. The CDR3 runs 15 residues. Per germline, CDR1 SGHAT and CDR2 FQNNGV. In DNA form, the CDR3 reads TGTGCCAGCAGCCTGCAGGGGGCCTTTAATGAAAAACTGTTTTTT. It specifies CASSLQGAFNEKLFF.

V gene TRBV5-1 combines with J gene TRBJ2-7; 7 bases line up with TRBD2. Germline assignment: CDR1 SGHRS and CDR2 YFSETQ. CDR3 length equals 14 residues. V was clipped by 5 bases and J by 6 bases; unmatched bases: 11. Here the CDR3 DNA reads TGCGCCAGCAGGAGGGCGGGAGCGGGCTCCGAGCAGTACTTC. It translates to CASRRAGAGSEQYF. The full variable domain, completed using reference TRBV5-1 and TRBJ2-7, is KAGVTQTPRYLIKTRGQQVTLSCSPISGHRSVSWYQQTPGQGLQFLFEYFSETQRNKGNFPGRFSGRQFSNSRSEMNVSTLELGDSALYLCASRRAGAGSEQYFGPGTRLTVT.

This clone was seen only once. Germline is not matched at one junction end, which may reflect a read error. The chain employs TRBV2 and TRBJ2-4, with 7 positions matching TRBD1. This CDR3 has 12 amino acids. CDR1 is SNHLY, CDR2 FYNNEI, per germline. CDR3 coding DNA: TGTGCCAGCAGCGAAGACAGGGTGGTTCAGTACTTC. Amino acid sequence: CASSEDRVVQYF.

The rearrangement uses TRBV21-1 and TRBJ1-1. TRBV21-1 is a recognized pseudogene. This CDR3 comprises 17 residues. In DNA form, the CDR3 reads TGTGCCAGCAGCAAAGCTGGGGGGAGCTCTATGAACACTGAAGCTTTCTTT. Its translation: CASSKAGGSSMNTEAFF.

This clone was detected once. The chain is built from TRBV10-3 and TRBJ1-1; TRBD1 matches 9 bases. The CDR3 length is 14 residues. Germline V gene sequence: CDR1 ENHRY, CDR2 SYGVKD. Trimming took 4 bases from V and 2 from J; bases not matched to a gene: 2. The CDR3 here is CAISGGQGNTEAFF. Written as DNA, the CDR3 is TGTGCCATCAGTGGGGGACAGGGAAACACTGAAGCTTTCTTT.

This clone was counted a single time. This rearrangement joins TRBV9 to TRBJ1-2; D not certain. With 0 bases removed from V and 5 bases from J, the gap between germline ends came to 5 bases. The CDR3 spans 12 residues. Germline values: CDR1 SGDLS, CDR2 YYNGEE. The chain's CDR3 is CASSVAPYGYTF. CDR3 sequence (DNA): TGTGCCAGCAGCGTAGCTCCTTATGGCTACACCTTC.

This clone is a singleton in its sample. The chain links TRBV18 to TRBJ2-1; 9 bases fit TRBD1. The CDR3 contains 14 residues. V was clipped by 5 bases and J by 4 bases; unmatched bases: 3. The V gene's germline CDR1 is KGHSH and CDR2 LQKENI. The CDR3 nucleotides are TGTGCCAGCTCAGCCGGGACAGGGTACAATGAGCAGTTCTTC. Its protein product is CASSAGTGYNEQFF.

The chain joins TRBV21-1 to TRBJ2-7; TRBD1, as called in the table, went unchecked against the DNA. TRBV21-1 is termed a pseudogene. The CDR3 is made up of 18 amino acids. The CDR3 DNA sequence: TGTGCCAGCAGCAAAGCCCTCTACGAGACAGGGACGAACTACGAGCAGTACGTC. Residues: CASSKALYETGTNYEQYV.

On this clone itself: Different DNA sequences within this sample yield the same CDR3. This sequence joins TRBV11-2 and TRBJ2-3; D remains unclear. The CDR3 length is 11 residues. Trimming pared 1 base from V and 5 bases from J, leaving 1 base between. Germline V gene lookup returns CDR1 SGHAT and CDR2 FQNNGV. In nucleotides, the CDR3 is TGTGCCAGCAGCTTAGGAGATACGCAGTATTTT. As protein: CASSLGDTQYF.

The chain joins TRBV29-1 to TRBJ1-1; the D gene is possibly TRBD1 (5 bases). Trimming cost V 7 bases and J 5 bases, with 20 bases left between them. The CDR3 totals 14 residues. Germline assignment: CDR1 SQVTM and CDR2 ANQGSEA. The CDR3 nucleotides read TGCAGCGCACCCACGGGGGGGGGAGAAACTGAAGCTTTCTTT. Its translation: CSAPTGGGETEAFF.

V is TRBV24-1 and J is TRBJ1-4; no firm D call. CDR3 length: 12 amino acids. V was clipped by 6 bases and J by 8 bases, with 9 bases between them. CDR1 and CDR2 (germline): KGHDR, SFDVKD. CDR3 sequence (DNA): TGTGCCACCAGTACCCTGGGGGAAAAACTGTTTTTT. Its protein is CATSTLGEKLFF.

In its sample, this clone was seen a few times. The chain carries TRBV18 and TRBJ1-5, with D unclear. V was cut by 2 bases and J by 4 bases, with 6 bases left in between. Per germline, CDR1 KGHSH and CDR2 LQKENI. The CDR3 sequence is 13 residues long. This CDR3 is CASSPKENQPQHF. In DNA form, the CDR3 reads TGTGCCAGCTCACCAAAGGAAAATCAGCCCCAGCATTTT.

This clone was observed a few times. The chain combines TRBV29-1 with TRBJ1-4, with D perhaps TRBD1 (6 bases). In germline, CDR1 is SQVTM, CDR2 ANQGSEA. The germline V and J ends were trimmed by 5 bases and 11 bases, with 12 bases remaining between them. CDR3 length equals 11 residues. CDR3 nucleotide sequence: TGCAGCGTTAGGAACAGGGAGAAACTGTTTTTT. It yields the protein CSVRNREKLFF.

The rearrangement joins TRBV4-2 to TRBJ2-2; TRBD1 matches at 7 bases. Per germline, CDR1 LGHNA and CDR2 YNFKEQ. This CDR3 is built from 18 residues. Trimming took 3 bases from V and 1 from J; bases not matched to a gene: 11. The CDR3 is CASSHPQGAGGNTGELFF. CDR3 DNA: TGTGCCAGCAGCCACCCTCAAGGGGCAGGGGGGAACACCGGGGAGCTGTTTTTT.

V and J are TRBV7-8 and TRBJ1-4; D uncertain. In germline, CDR1 is SGHVS, CDR2 FQNEAQ. Trimming shortened V by 5 bases and J by 6 bases, and 7 bases separated the two germline ends. The CDR3 extends over 12 amino acids. Here the CDR3 reads CASSTGHEKLFF. As DNA, the CDR3 is TGTGCCAGCAGCACCGGGCATGAAAAACTGTTTTTT.

This clone was seen only once. The chain joins TRBV6-5 to TRBJ1-2; D may be TRBD1 (6 bases). Germline values: CDR1 MNHEY, CDR2 SVGAGI. The germline V and J ends were trimmed by 8 bases and 1 base, with 17 bases remaining between them. This CDR3 spans 15 amino acids. The CDR3 reads CASRDTGWVNYGYTF. In DNA, the CDR3 is TGTGCCAGCCGGGACACGGGTTGGGTTAACTATGGCTACACCTTC.

The rearrangement links TRBV7-2 to TRBJ2-3; D gene ambiguous. The germline gives CDR1 SGHTA, CDR2 FQGNSA. The CDR3 contains 14 residues. V lost 4 bases to trimming and J lost 2 bases, with 10 bases between them. This chain's CDR3 is CASSSDGSTDTQYF. CDR3 in DNA: TGTGCCAGCAGCTCCGACGGATCCACAGATACGCAGTATTTT.

About this clone: Other DNA sequences in this sample translate to the same CDR3. The genes are TRBV11-3 and TRBJ1-1; D is perhaps TRBD1 (6 bases). Between the trimmed V and J ends, which lost 5 bases and 2 bases, there was a span of 12 bases. CDR3 length: 14 residues. Per the germline V gene, CDR1 is SGHNT and CDR2 is YENEEA. The CDR3 loop reads CASSLAGTNTEAFF. The CDR3 DNA reads as TGTGCCAGCAGCCTAGCCGGGACAAACACTGAAGCTTTCTTT.

The V gene is TRBV7-9, the J gene TRBJ2-1, with D maybe TRBD1 (5 bases). The V and J ends lost 1 base and 8 bases respectively, with 9 bases between them. This CDR3 region has 13 residues. CDR1 is SEHNR, CDR2 FQNEAQ, per germline (reference sequence). The CDR3 DNA is TGTGCCAGCAGCTTAGACCAGGGCTATGAGCAGTTCTTC. Its protein product is CASSLDQGYEQFF.

This clone was seen repeatedly, ten times or more. CDR3 protein: CASSLTGDTQYF. In nucleotides, the CDR3 is TGTGCCAGCAGCTTGACCGGAGATACGCAGTATTTT. J is TRBJ2-3 and V is TRBV5-4; D is unclear. CDR1 is SGHNT and CDR2 is YYREEE in the germline V gene (reference sequence). The V and J ends lost 1 base and 5 bases respectively, with 5 bases between them. This CDR3 has 12 amino acids.

The chain has TRBV3-1 (or the pseudogene TRBV3-2) and TRBJ2-1; D gene ambiguous. V was clipped by 3 bases and J by 8 bases, with 8 bases between them. The CDR3 covers 12 residues. Per germline, CDR1 LGHDT and CDR2 YNNKEL (reference sequence). CDR3 sequence reads: CASSHLDDEQFF. The CDR3 DNA is TGTGCCAGCAGCCACCTGGATGATGAGCAGTTCTTC.

This chain connects TRBV13 to TRBJ2-7; TRBD1 agrees at 7 bases. This CDR3 contains 14 residues. The germline V gene encodes CDR1 PRHDT and CDR2 FYEKMQ (reference sequence). The V gene end was trimmed by 0 bases and the J gene end by 2 bases; junction bases not matched to a gene: 1. Here the CDR3 DNA reads TGTGCCAGCAGCTTAGGACAGGGGACCTACGAGCAGTACGTC. This codes for CASSLGQGTYEQYV.

This rearrangement joins TRBV18 to TRBJ1-1; weak D call: TRBD1 (5 bases). CDR3 length: 13 residues. V was trimmed by 3 bases and J by 4 bases, leaving 9 bases between them. Germline V lookup: CDR1 KGHSH, CDR2 LQKENI. The CDR3 sequence: CASSPQGATEAFF. Written as DNA, the CDR3 is TGTGCCAGCTCACCGCAGGGAGCCACTGAAGCTTTCTTT.

V gene TRBV6-5 combines with J gene TRBJ2-3, with 7 bases matching TRBD2. The CDR3 has 13 residues. Germline-derived CDR1 and CDR2 are MNHEY and SVGAGI. Unmatched junction bases numbered 6, after V lost 6 bases and J lost 6 bases. CDR3 sequence (DNA): TGTGCCAGCAGCCCCGGGACTACCGATACGCAGTATTTT. Its translation is CASSPGTTDTQYF.

The CDR3 sequence is CASSARQGPDTQYF. CDR3 nucleotides: TGTGCCAGCAGCGCCCGACAGGGTCCAGATACGCAGTATTTT. This chain connects TRBV9 to TRBJ2-3, with 7 bases matching TRBD1. With V trimmed by 3 bases and J by 4 bases, 5 bases remained unmatched. CDR3 length: 14 amino acids. From germline, CDR1 is SGDLS and CDR2 YYNGEE.